This T cell receptor (beta chain) stems from a study of T cell changes during pregnancy in multiple sclerosis. Sequencing used immunoSEQ multiplex PCR; TCRdb keeps in-frame clones, though not all of them. The data show some 120,000 clones, with roughly 95% seen just once and 0.44% held by the top ten. With V trimmed by 5 bases and J by 5 bases, 7 bases remained unmatched. Germline assignment: CDR1 SGHVS and CDR2 FQNEAQ. The CDR3 is made up of 14 amino acids. The TCR sequence derives from a female donor with multiple sclerosis, enrolled in a pregnancy study. The specimen was peripheral blood, collected after pregnancy. The gene calls are TRBV7-8 and TRBJ2-5, with TRBD1 matching over 8 bases. The chain's CDR3 is CASSPGQGTETQYF. DNA for the CDR3: TGTGCCAGCAGCCCTGGACAGGGTACGGAGACCCAGTACTTC.